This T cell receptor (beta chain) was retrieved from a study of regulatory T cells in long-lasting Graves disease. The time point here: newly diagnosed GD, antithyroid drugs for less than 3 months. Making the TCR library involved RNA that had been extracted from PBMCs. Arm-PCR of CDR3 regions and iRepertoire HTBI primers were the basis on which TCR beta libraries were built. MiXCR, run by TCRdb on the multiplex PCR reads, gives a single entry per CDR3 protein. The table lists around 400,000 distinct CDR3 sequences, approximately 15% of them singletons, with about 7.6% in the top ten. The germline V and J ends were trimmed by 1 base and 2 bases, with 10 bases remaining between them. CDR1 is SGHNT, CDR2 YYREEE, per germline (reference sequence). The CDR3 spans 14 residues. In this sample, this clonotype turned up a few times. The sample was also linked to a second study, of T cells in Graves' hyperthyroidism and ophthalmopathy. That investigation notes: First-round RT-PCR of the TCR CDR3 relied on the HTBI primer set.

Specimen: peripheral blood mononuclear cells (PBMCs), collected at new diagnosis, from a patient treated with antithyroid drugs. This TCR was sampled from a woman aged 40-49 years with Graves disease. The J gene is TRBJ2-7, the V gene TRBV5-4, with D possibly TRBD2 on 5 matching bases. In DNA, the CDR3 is TGTGCCAGCAGCTTGCGGGGATCTCCCTACGAGCAGTACTTC. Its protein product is CASSLRGSPYEQYF. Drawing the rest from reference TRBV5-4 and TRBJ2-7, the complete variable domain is ETGVTQSPTHLIKTRGQQVTLRCSSQSGHNTVSWYQQALGQGPQFIFQYYREEENGRGNFPPRFSGLQFPNYSSELNVNALELDDSALYLCASSLRGSPYEQYFGPGTRLTVT.